What follows describes a single T cell receptor beta chain. Its antigen is unidentified. CDR3 size: 13 residues. The trim removed 0 bases at V and 8 bases at J, leaving 3 bases unmatched. Per the germline V gene, CDR1 is SGHRS and CDR2 is YFSETQ. This sample is drawn from a study of shared clonotypes between healthy human individuals. The study, taken as a whole, reports: An effect of sequencing depth on clonotype sharing among donors was expected.

The material for each subset, its genomic DNA, was split evenly across several immunoSEQ plates. DNA input for the unsorted PBMC replicate PCRs was 250 to 300 ng, 25,000 to 30,000 T cell genomes. In the study's own analysis: Filtering was not the same, since immunoSEQ gave junction-only sequences without quality scores. Assay used: immunoSEQ multiplex PCR; TCRdb lists only in-frame clones, some missing. D and trimming come from the DNA, and the V and J calls and clone size come from that table. In the table there are 400,000 to 600,000 clones, roughly 77% of which are singletons. The TCR originated in a woman aged 40 to 55 in good health. Some clones in this sample may be carry-over from other donors' samples. The rearrangement uses TRBV5-1 and TRBJ2-7; TRBD2 matches at 9 bases. Sequenced material: PBMCs. In DNA form, the CDR3 reads TGCGCCAGCAGCTTGGAGACTAGCGGAAAGCAGTACTTC. It is translated as CASSLETSGKQYF.